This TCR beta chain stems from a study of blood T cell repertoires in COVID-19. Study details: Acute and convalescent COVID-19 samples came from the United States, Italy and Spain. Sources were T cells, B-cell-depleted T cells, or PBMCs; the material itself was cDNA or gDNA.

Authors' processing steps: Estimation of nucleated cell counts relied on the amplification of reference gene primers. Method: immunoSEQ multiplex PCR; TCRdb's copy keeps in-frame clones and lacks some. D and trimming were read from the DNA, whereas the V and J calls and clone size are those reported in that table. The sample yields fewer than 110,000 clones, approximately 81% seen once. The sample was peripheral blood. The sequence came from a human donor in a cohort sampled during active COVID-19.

This CDR3 reads CASSVGDSYNQPQHF. The DNA of the CDR3 is TGTGCCAGCAGCGTAGGGGACAGCTATAATCAGCCCCAGCATTTT. V usage is TRBV9 and J usage is TRBJ1-5, with TRBD1 matching over 7 bases. CDR3 size: 15 residues. Unmatched junction bases numbered 4, after V lost 0 bases and J lost 4 bases. Looked up from germline, CDR1 is SGDLS and CDR2 is YYNGEE.